The 21 T cell receptor beta chains below all came from one sample that was sequenced in a study of Tregs in tolerant kidney transplant recipients. TCRdb's copy holds only in-frame clones and misses some; the assay was immunoSEQ multiplex PCR. The data contain 69,000 or so clones, about 89% of them singletons. The input for sequencing was CD4+ T cells from blood, taken before the transplant. The receptors were sampled from a human donor who received a combined kidney and bone marrow transplant.

In this sample, this clone turned up once. The chain uses TRBV5-4 and TRBJ1-1; D remains unclear. This CDR3 contains 14 residues. From germline, CDR1 is SGHNT and CDR2 YYREEE (reference sequence). The germline V and J ends were trimmed by 1 base and 1 base, with 8 bases remaining between them. The CDR3 region is CASSLRRGNTEAFF. DNA for the CDR3: TGTGCCAGCAGCTTGCGGCGGGGGAACACTGAAGCTTTCTTT.

The V gene is TRBV7-6, the J gene TRBJ2-3, with TRBD1 matching over 9 bases. CDR1 SGHVS and CDR2 FNYEAQ come from the germline V gene. V shed 5 bases, J shed 3 bases, and the junction held 9 bases outside the gene matches. The CDR3 loop spans 16 amino acids. CDR3 region: CASSLWTGAGTDTQYF. In DNA form, the CDR3 reads TGTGCCAGCAGCCTCTGGACAGGGGCAGGGACAGATACGCAGTATTTT. Variable domain in full (rest from reference TRBV7-6 and TRBJ2-3): GAGVSQSPRYKVTKRGQDVALRCDPISGHVSLYWYRQALGQGPEFLTYFNYEAQQDKSGLPNDRFSAERPEGSISTLTIQRTEQRDSAMYRCASSLWTGAGTDTQYFGPGTRLTVL.

V and J are TRBV4-1 and TRBJ2-5; D is possibly TRBD1 (6 bases). Trimming left V 0 bases short and J 4 bases short, with 18 bases between. The length of the CDR3 is 17 residues. The germline V gene encodes CDR1 MGHRA and CDR2 YSYEKL. DNA of the CDR3: TGCGCCAGCAGCCAAGATAGCCGGGGCAGGGGATCAGAGACCCAGTACTTC. It is translated as CASSQDSRGRGSETQYF.

The chain carries TRBV21-1 and TRBJ2-7; TRBD1, the table's D call, lacks a check against the DNA. TRBV21-1 is described as a pseudogene. The CDR3 consists of 16 residues. CDR3 DNA: TGTGCCAGCAGCAAAGAGGCCCTAGACAGTAGCTACGAGCAGTACTTC. Its translation is CASSKEALDSSYEQYF.

The chain is built from TRBV27 and TRBJ2-7; maybe TRBD2 (5 bases). The CDR3 spans 18 residues. Germline lookup yields CDR1 MNHEY and CDR2 SMNVEV (reference sequence). Trimming shortened V by 7 bases and J by 0 bases, and 25 bases separated the two germline ends. The CDR3 loop reads CASIARPLHSGSSYEQYF. DNA of the CDR3: TGTGCCAGCATTGCTAGACCCCTCCACAGCGGCAGCTCCTACGAGCAGTACTTC.

The genes are TRBV27 and TRBJ1-5; D is perhaps TRBD1 (5 bases). There are 17 residues in the CDR3. Germline CDR1 is MNHEY and CDR2 is SMNVEV (reference sequence). Trimming removed 0 bases from V and 1 base from J, with 13 bases in between. DNA of the CDR3: TGTGCCAGCAGTTTATCGCGGAGGGGTTCAAGCAATCAGCCCCAGCATTTT. Encoded protein: CASSLSRRGSSNQPQHF.

The CDR3 reads CASSLYAQGVQYF. The CDR3 DNA follows: TGTGCCAGCAGCTTATACGCCCAAGGGGTGCAGTATTTT. V gene TRBV7-3 combines with J gene TRBJ2-3; D might be TRBD1 (5 bases). The CDR3 spans 13 residues. Germline values: CDR1 SGHTA, CDR2 FQGTGA. V lost 2 bases and J lost 11, with 14 bases in between.

Here the CDR3 DNA reads TGTGCCAGCAGTCATACCCGACGGGGTTCCTACGAGCAGTACTTC. This encodes CASSHTRRGSYEQYF. The V gene is TRBV28, the J gene TRBJ2-7; D may be TRBD2 (5 bases). Germline values: CDR1 MDHEN, CDR2 SYDVKM. The CDR3 loop spans 15 amino acids. The ends were cut back, 5 bases at V and 1 base at J, with 15 bases in the middle.

V usage is TRBV5-3 and J usage is TRBJ1-2, with TRBD1 identical over 9 bases. TRBV5-3 is an ORF, and what it does is uncertain. The V segment lost 4 bases and the J segment 3 bases; nucleotides outside the gene matches: 16. The CDR3 is 18 amino acids. CDR3 nucleotides: TGTGCCAGAAGCGCCCTTGTACCTTCACAGGGGGCCGACTATGGCTACACCTTC. Translation gives CARSALVPSQGADYGYTF.

CDR3 nucleotides: TGTGCCAGTAGTCGGGCGGGAGTCATGGACGAGCAGTACTTC. Encoded protein: CASSRAGVMDEQYF. This chain links TRBV19 with TRBJ2-7; TRBD2 aligns across 7 bases. V trimming: 5 bases; J trimming: 5 bases; junction bases outside the gene matches: 9. The CDR3 covers 14 residues. Per germline, CDR1 LNHDA and CDR2 SQIVND (reference sequence). Complete variable domain (other parts from reference TRBV19 and TRBJ2-7): DGGITQSPKYLFRKEGQNVTLSCEQNLNHDAMYWYRQDPGQGLRLIYYSQIVNDFQKGDIAEGYSVSREKKESFPLTVTSAQKNPTAFYLCASSRAGVMDEQYFGPGTRLTVT.

The genes are TRBV29-1 and TRBJ2-3; D is unresolved. V was pared by 5 bases and J by 0 bases, with 6 bases between. This CDR3 contains 12 residues. From germline, CDR1 is SQVTM and CDR2 ANQGSEA. The CDR3 protein is CSVSASTDTQYF. CDR3 bases: TGCAGCGTTAGCGCCAGCACAGATACGCAGTATTTT.

The chain uses TRBV6-1 and TRBJ1-2, with TRBD1 as a possible D gene (5 bases). The V and J ends lost 1 base and 8 bases respectively, with 11 bases between them. This CDR3 has 13 residues. CDR1 and CDR2 (germline): MNHNS, SASEGT. In DNA, the CDR3 is TGTGCCAGCAGTGAAGGGGCAGGGCACGGCTACACCTTC. Translated, it gives CASSEGAGHGYTF.

This chain uses TRBV5-4 with TRBJ2-1, with 7 bases that match TRBD1. V was pared by 4 bases and J by 5 bases, with 9 bases of the junction left unmatched. The CDR3 consists of 15 residues. Germline lookup yields CDR1 SGHNT and CDR2 YYREEE (reference sequence). The CDR3 here is CASSHNRGEDNEQFF. CDR3 coding DNA: TGTGCCAGCAGCCACAACAGGGGCGAAGACAATGAGCAGTTCTTC. Supplemented by reference TRBV5-4 and TRBJ2-1, the full variable domain reads ETGVTQSPTHLIKTRGQQVTLRCSSQSGHNTVSWYQQALGQGPQFIFQYYREEENGRGNFPPRFSGLQFPNYSSELNVNALELDDSALYLCASSHNRGEDNEQFFGPGTRLTVL.

This rearrangement joins TRBV28 to TRBJ2-5, with D perhaps matching TRBD1 (5 bases). The CDR3 runs 16 residues. The V gene's germline CDR1 is MDHEN and CDR2 SYDVKM. V lost 5 bases and J 0 bases, leaving 16 bases between the germline ends. CDR3: CASSPPLTEYQETQYF. CDR3 bases: TGTGCCAGCAGTCCCCCGTTGACAGAATACCAAGAGACCCAGTACTTC.

This chain links TRBV11-2 with TRBJ1-2; TRBD1 agrees at 9 bases. The CDR3 has 14 residues. The V gene end was trimmed by 5 bases and the J gene end by 5 bases; junction bases not matched to a gene: 6. Germline values: CDR1 SGHAT, CDR2 FQNNGV. The chain's CDR3 is CASSPQGAEYGYTF. CDR3 DNA: TGTGCCAGCAGCCCACAGGGGGCAGAATATGGCTACACCTTC.

This chain connects TRBV7-2 to TRBJ1-1, with a possible D match to TRBD1 (5 bases). V lost 4 bases and J lost 6, with 18 bases in between. Germline assignment: CDR1 SGHTA and CDR2 FQGNSA. The CDR3 spans 15 residues. The DNA for the CDR3 is TGTGCCAGCAGCTGGGCCCAGGGATACCAACCTGAAGCTTTCTTT. This sequence encodes CASSWAQGYQPEAFF.

The DNA of the CDR3 is TGTGCCAGCAGTCCCCCGGGGGTGAACTGGGGGGACGAGCAGTACTTC. Residues: CASSPPGVNWGDEQYF. The genes are TRBV2 and TRBJ2-7; D is possibly TRBD2 (6 bases). Germline V lookup: CDR1 SNHLY, CDR2 FYNNEI. With 5 bases removed from V and 5 bases from J, the gap between germline ends came to 22 bases. The CDR3 length is 16 residues. The full variable domain, in which reference TRBV2 and TRBJ2-7 provide the parts outside the CDR3, is EPEVTQTPSHQVTQMGQEVILRCVPISNHLYFYWYRQILGQKVEFLVSFYNNEISEKSEIFDDQFSVERPDGSNFTLKIRSTKLEDSAMYFCASSPPGVNWGDEQYFGPGTRLTVT.

The chain couples TRBV28 to TRBJ2-1; 11 bases are a match to TRBD1. The germline V gene has CDR1 MDHEN and CDR2 SYDVKM. The V and J ends lost 1 base and 6 bases, in that order; junction bases with no gene match: 5. This CDR3 comprises 16 residues. The CDR3 loop reads CASSLLGTGGGNEQFF. The CDR3 region has the DNA TGTGCCAGCAGTTTATTGGGGACAGGGGGGGGCAATGAGCAGTTCTTC.

The chain couples TRBV4-3 to TRBJ2-2; D may be TRBD2 (5 bases). The CDR3 has 18 residues. V gave up 0 bases and J gave up 4 bases, with 18 bases separating them. The germline V gene has CDR1 LGHNA and CDR2 YSLEER. Here the CDR3 DNA reads TGCGCCAGCAGCCAAGATCCCCTCCCGACTATATCCACCGGGGAGCTGTTTTTT. Translating gives CASSQDPLPTISTGELFF.

CDR3 DNA: TGTGCCAGCAGTGACGTAGGGGGAGCCTACGAGCAGTACTTC. Translating gives CASSDVGGAYEQYF. This chain uses TRBV2 with TRBJ2-7, with a possible D match to TRBD1 (6 bases). Germline CDR1 reads SNHLY; CDR2 reads FYNNEI. Trimming removed 3 bases from V and 2 bases from J, with 11 bases in between. The CDR3 sequence is 14 residues long.

The chain joins TRBV29-1 to TRBJ2-6, with TRBD2 as a possible D gene (5 bases). V lost 3 bases and J 0 bases, leaving 9 bases between the germline ends. The CDR3 has 15 residues. CDR1 and CDR2 (germline): SQVTM, ANQGSEA. Here the CDR3 reads CSVDGELSGANVLTF. CDR3 nucleotide sequence: TGCAGCGTTGATGGGGAGCTCTCTGGGGCCAACGTCCTGACTTTC. The whole variable domain, filled in from reference TRBV29-1 and TRBJ2-6, reads SAVISQKPSRDICQRGTSLTIQCQVDSQVTMMFWYRQQPGQSLTLIATANQGSEATYESGFVIDKFPISRPNLTFSTLTVSNMSPEDSSIYLCSVDGELSGANVLTFGAGSRLTVL.